This TCR beta chain was documented in a study of cytotoxic CD8 clonotypes in ibrutinib-treated CLL. Background on the study: Among the patients, roughly ten presented as relapsed/refractory and 15 as treatment-naive; around 17 showed unmutated IGHV. Study-level results: Few clonotypes were public, and these shrank or held steady under treatment. Before falling back toward baseline at progression, clonality had risen at the time of ibrutinib response.

Libraries were prepared by immunoSEQ multiplex PCR; TCRdb keeps only in-frame clonotypes and omits some of them. The repertoire holds 110,000 or so clones, with under 70% as singletons. Regarding this clone: As yet, its antigen is unknown.

The ends were cut back, 4 bases at V and 8 bases at J, with 12 bases in the middle. This CDR3 contains 13 residues. Germline V gives CDR1 MGHRA, CDR2 YSYEKL. The sequence came from a human donor with chronic lymphocytic leukemia. This sample comprised PBMCs, obtained after 24 months of ibrutinib treatment. The chain links TRBV4-1 to TRBJ2-1, with unresolved D. The CDR3 protein is CASSPPFTDEQFF. In nucleotides, the CDR3 is TGCGCCAGCAGCCCCCCCTTCACCGATGAGCAGTTCTTC.